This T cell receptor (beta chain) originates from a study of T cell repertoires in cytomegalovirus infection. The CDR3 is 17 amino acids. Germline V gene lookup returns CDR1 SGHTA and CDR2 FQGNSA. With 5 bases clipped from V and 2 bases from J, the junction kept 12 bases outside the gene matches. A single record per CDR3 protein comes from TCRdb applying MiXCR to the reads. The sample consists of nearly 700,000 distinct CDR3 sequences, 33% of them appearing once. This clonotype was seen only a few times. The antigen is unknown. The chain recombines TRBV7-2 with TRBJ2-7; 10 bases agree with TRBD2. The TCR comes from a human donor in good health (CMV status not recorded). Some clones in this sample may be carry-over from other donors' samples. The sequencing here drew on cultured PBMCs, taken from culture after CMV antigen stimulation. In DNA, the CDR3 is TGTGCCAGCAGCCTTAGCGGTAGCGGGGGGTTGCCCTACGAGCAGTACTTC. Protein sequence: CASSLSGSGGLPYEQYF. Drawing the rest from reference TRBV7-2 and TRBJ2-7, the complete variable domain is GAGVSQSPSNKVTEKGKDVELRCDPISGHTALYWYRQSLGQGLEFLIYFQGNSAPDKSGLPSDRFSAERTGGSVSTLTIQRTQQEDSAVYLCASSLSGSGGLPYEQYFGPGTRLTVT.